This T cell receptor (beta chain) comes out of a study of shared clonotypes between healthy human individuals. Study-wide results and caveats: With a few donors compared, about 5.2% of naive CD4 clonotypes were shared.

In the case of this clone: The antigen is unknown.

The assay was carried out at the deep level. Evenly divided among several immunoSEQ plates was the genomic DNA of each subset. As handled by the study authors: Filtering was not the same, since immunoSEQ gave junction-only sequences without quality scores. The data were produced by immunoSEQ multiplex PCR, yet TCRdb's version contains in-frame clones alone and is incomplete. V and J calls and clone size follow that table, whereas D and trimming were derived from the DNA. The profile shows roughly 1,000,000 clones, about 80% of them singletons. V shed 4 bases and J 0 bases; nucleotides not matched to a gene: 4. This CDR3 has 15 amino acids. Germline lookup yields CDR1 MDHEN and CDR2 SYDVKM.

Sequencing used memory CD4+ T cells from PBMCs. Noted subset: CD45RA-negative fraction. The TCR originated in a man between 18 and 29 years old in good health. Some clones in this sample may be carry-over from other donors' samples. The J gene is TRBJ2-7, the V gene TRBV28; 9 bases match TRBD1. The CDR3 reads CASSSTGGSSYEQYF. The CDR3 DNA reads as TGTGCCAGCAGTTCGACAGGGGGAAGCTCCTACGAGCAGTACTTC.